The 3 T cell receptor beta chains presented below share a single source sample, sequenced in a study of blood T cell repertoires in COVID-19. Assay: immunoSEQ multiplex PCR; the TCRdb copy retains only in-frame clones and omits some. This table holds some 300,000 clones, 88% found once. Sample: PBMCs or T cells enriched from blood (not recorded which). The receptors shown here come from a woman aged 55-69 years in a cohort exposed to, infected with or recovered from COVID-19 (not recorded which).

The rearrangement links TRBV28 to TRBJ2-7; D may be TRBD1 (5 bases). Germline V CDR1 and CDR2: MDHEN, SYDVKM. CDR3 length: 15 amino acids. With 6 bases removed from V and 5 bases from J, the gap between germline ends came to 20 bases. The CDR3 region has the DNA TGTGCCAGCAGCTCCCTGGGGCGAAGTACGGACGAGCAGTACTTC. This gives the protein CASSSLGRSTDEQYF. Variable domain in full (rest from reference TRBV28 and TRBJ2-7): DVKVTQSSRYLVKRTGEKVFLECVQDMDHENMFWYRQDPGLGLRLIYFSYDVKMKEKGDIPEGYSVSREKKERFSLILESASTNQTSMYLCASSSLGRSTDEQYFGPGTRLTVT.

This chain uses TRBV2 with TRBJ1-1, with TRBD1 as a possible D gene (6 bases). The CDR3 spans 17 residues. The V gene's germline CDR1 is SNHLY and CDR2 FYNNEI. Between the trimmed V and J ends, which lost 7 bases and 5 bases, there was a span of 26 bases. The CDR3 bases are TGTGCCAGCATAACTGGCAGGGGCCTCGCAGGAGGAACTGAAGCTTTCTTT. This gives the protein CASITGRGLAGGTEAFF.

This chain links TRBV7-3 with TRBJ1-6, with TRBD1 identical over 7 bases. This CDR3 is 16 amino acids long. Trimming took 5 bases from V and 0 from J; bases not matched to a gene: 4. Germline lookup yields CDR1 SGHTA and CDR2 FQGTGA. CDR3: CASSQRQGSYNSPLHF. CDR3 bases: TGTGCCAGCAGCCAAAGACAGGGCTCCTATAATTCACCCCTCCACTTT.